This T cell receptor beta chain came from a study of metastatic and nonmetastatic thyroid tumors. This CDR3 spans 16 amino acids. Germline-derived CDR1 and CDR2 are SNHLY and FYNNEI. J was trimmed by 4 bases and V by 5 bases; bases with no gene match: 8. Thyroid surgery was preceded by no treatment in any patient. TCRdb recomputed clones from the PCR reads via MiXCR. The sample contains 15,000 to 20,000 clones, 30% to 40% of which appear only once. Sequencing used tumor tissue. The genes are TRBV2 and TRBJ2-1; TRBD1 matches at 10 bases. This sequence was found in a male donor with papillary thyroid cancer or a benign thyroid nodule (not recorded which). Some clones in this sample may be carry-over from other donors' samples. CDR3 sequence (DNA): TGTGCCAGCAGTACTACCGGGACAGGGGTATACAATGAGCAGTTCTTC. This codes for CASSTTGTGVYNEQFF.